This passage covers 16 T cell receptor beta chains from one sample sequenced in a study of shared clonotypes between healthy human individuals. Some clones are missing from TCRdb's copy, which holds only in-frame ones; the method was immunoSEQ multiplex PCR. Among 1,400,000 or so clones listed, just under 99% were seen once. Sequencing used naive CD4+ T cells sorted from blood. The subset: CD45RA+ positively selected. The receptors stem from a man under 40 in good health.

The V and J genes are TRBV18 and TRBJ2-1; 13 bases map to TRBD2. The CDR3 loop spans 15 amino acids. After removal of 4 bases from V and 3 bases from J, the junction contained 0 bases not matched to a gene. Germline CDR1 KGHSH, CDR2 LQKENI. The CDR3 coding sequence is TGTGCCAGCTCACGACTAGCGGGAGGCTACAATGAGCAGTTCTTC. Encoded protein: CASSRLAGGYNEQFF.

The CDR3 coding sequence is TGCGCCAGCAGCCAATCGGCGGATCGACAAGCCAACAATGAGCAGTTCTTC. Its translation: CASSQSADRQANNEQFF. The V and J genes are TRBV4-1 and TRBJ2-1, with D unresolved. CDR1 is MGHRA, CDR2 YSYEKL, per germline. The CDR3 has 17 amino acids. V was shortened by 2 bases and J by 5 bases, with 19 bases between the two germline ends.

V usage is TRBV18 and J usage is TRBJ2-1, with TRBD2 as a possible D gene (5 bases). V lost 3 bases, J lost 8 bases, and 11 bases lay in between. Germline assignment: CDR1 KGHSH and CDR2 LQKENI. The CDR3 has 13 amino acids. CDR3 nucleotide sequence: TGTGCCAGCTCACCCCTTAGCGTAGATGAGCAGTTCTTC. Translated, it gives CASSPLSVDEQFF.

This clone was observed a single time. The rearrangement links TRBV5-1 to TRBJ2-1; no definite D call. Germline assignment: CDR1 SGHRS and CDR2 YFSETQ. The CDR3 has 13 amino acids. Trimming cost V 2 bases and J 6 bases, with 9 bases left between them. DNA for the CDR3: TGCGCCAGCAGCTTCCAGGTCCGCAATGAGCAGTTCTTC. Amino acids: CASSFQVRNEQFF.

The CDR3 reads CASRGSEANEKLFF. The DNA for the CDR3 is TGTGCCAGCAGGGGAAGTGAGGCTAATGAAAAACTGTTTTTT. The chain uses TRBV2 and TRBJ1-4; the D is unclear. V was clipped by 6 bases and J by 3 bases, with 11 bases between them. Per the germline V gene, CDR1 is SNHLY and CDR2 is FYNNEI. CDR3 size: 14 residues.

The gene calls are TRBV14 and TRBJ2-7; 7 bases fit TRBD2. Per germline, CDR1 SGHDN and CDR2 FVKESK. V was pared by 1 base and J by 7 bases, with 7 bases of the junction left unmatched. The CDR3 loop spans 14 amino acids. The CDR3 here is CASSQAGGPGEQYF. The DNA of the CDR3 is TGTGCCAGCAGCCAAGCGGGAGGACCGGGTGAGCAGTACTTC. The full variable domain, rest sourced from reference TRBV14 and TRBJ2-7, is EAGVTQFPSHSVIEKGQTVTLRCDPISGHDNLYWYRRVMGKEIKFLLHFVKESKQDESGMPNNRFLAERTGGTYSTLKVQPAELEDSGVYFCASSQAGGPGEQYFGPGTRLTVT.

For the CDR3, the DNA is TGTGCCCACACAGCAGTGGCAGAGCAGTACTTC. It specifies CAHTAVAEQYF. The chain has TRBV2 and TRBJ2-7; D not resolved. Trimming took 11 bases from V and 7 from J, leaving 15 bases between them. The CDR3 is 11 amino acids. Per germline, CDR1 SNHLY and CDR2 FYNNEI.

The rearrangement links TRBV27 to TRBJ1-4; possibly TRBD1 for D (6 bases). This CDR3 is 13 amino acids long. Germline V gives CDR1 MNHEY, CDR2 SMNVEV (reference sequence). V lost 7 bases and J lost 7, with 13 bases in between. The DNA for the CDR3 is TGTGCCAGCACCGGGACCAGGGGTGAAAAACTGTTTTTT. Translation gives CASTGTRGEKLFF.

The chain recombines TRBV6-4 with TRBJ2-6; D is possibly TRBD1 (5 bases). CDR3 length: 16 amino acids. In germline, CDR1 is MRHNA, CDR2 SNTAGT. The V and J ends lost 5 bases and 2 bases respectively, with 13 bases between them. The CDR3 region is CASSPSRTPGANVLTF. The DNA for the CDR3 is TGTGCCAGCAGTCCAAGTAGGACACCTGGGGCCAACGTCCTGACTTTC.

This chain uses TRBV7-3 with TRBJ2-3, with D possibly matching TRBD1 (6 bases). The CDR3 runs 14 residues. The germline V gene has CDR1 SGHTA and CDR2 FQGTGA. V gave up 3 bases and J gave up 2 bases, with 9 bases separating them. DNA of the CDR3: TGTGCCAGCAGCTTGGACAGTCACACAGATACGCAGTATTTT. Translation gives CASSLDSHTDTQYF.

The chain uses TRBV21-1 and TRBJ2-2; TRBD2, as called in the table, went unchecked against the DNA. TRBV21-1 counts as a pseudogene. This CDR3 has 17 residues. CDR3 in amino acids: CAINDGGASGSTGELFF. In nucleotides, the CDR3 is TGTGCCATAAACGACGGAGGCGCTAGCGGGAGTACCGGGGAGCTGTTTTTT.

The chain joins TRBV5-1 to TRBJ2-2, with a weak D call TRBD1 (5 bases). Germline values: CDR1 SGHRS, CDR2 YFSETQ. The CDR3 totals 14 residues. The germline V and J ends were trimmed by 0 bases and 7 bases, with 10 bases remaining between them. DNA of the CDR3: TGCGCCAGCAGCTTGGACCGGCAGGGCGGGGAGCTGTTTTTT. Protein sequence: CASSLDRQGGELFF. The variable domain in full, with the rest retrieved from reference TRBV5-1 and TRBJ2-2, is KAGVTQTPRYLIKTRGQQVTLSCSPISGHRSVSWYQQTPGQGLQFLFEYFSETQRNKGNFPGRFSGRQFSNSRSEMNVSTLELGDSALYLCASSLDRQGGELFFGEGSRLTVL.

J is TRBJ2-1 and V is TRBV7-8; D is unclear. CDR3 length: 13 amino acids. Trimming removed 5 bases from V and 8 bases from J, with 13 bases in between. Germline values: CDR1 SGHVS, CDR2 FQNEAQ. CDR3 residues: CASSALVPDEQFF. The CDR3 nucleotides read TGTGCCAGCAGCGCCCTAGTCCCGGATGAGCAGTTCTTC.

This clone has just one count. This sequence joins TRBV2 and TRBJ2-3, with 7 bases aligning to TRBD1. The ends lost 6 bases at V and 5 bases at J; junction bases unmatched: 8. The CDR3 runs 14 residues. Germline assignment: CDR1 SNHLY and CDR2 FYNNEI. The CDR3 spells CASSPEGAGDTQYF. DNA for the CDR3: TGTGCCAGCAGCCCCGAGGGGGCAGGAGATACGCAGTATTTT.

The rearrangement joins TRBV28 to TRBJ2-2; 7 bases map to TRBD2. There are 14 residues in the CDR3. The junction had 4 bases not matched to a gene; V was cut back by 3 bases and J by 6 bases. Germline CDR1 and CDR2: MDHEN and SYDVKM. The CDR3 nucleotides are TGTGCCAGCAGTTTTGGTGGGAGGGCCGGGGAGCTGTTTTTT. It encodes CASSFGGRAGELFF.

About this clone itself: Distinct nucleotide sequences in the sample also encode this CDR3. The V call is TRBV28, the J call TRBJ2-7; 8 bases line up with TRBD2. After removal of 6 bases from V and 2 bases from J, the junction contained 9 bases not matched to a gene. CDR1 is MDHEN and CDR2 is SYDVKM in the germline V gene. The CDR3 is made up of 15 amino acids. CDR3 region: CASSTPGAGAYEQYF. The DNA for the CDR3 is TGTGCCAGCAGCACCCCGGGAGCGGGAGCCTACGAGCAGTACTTC.